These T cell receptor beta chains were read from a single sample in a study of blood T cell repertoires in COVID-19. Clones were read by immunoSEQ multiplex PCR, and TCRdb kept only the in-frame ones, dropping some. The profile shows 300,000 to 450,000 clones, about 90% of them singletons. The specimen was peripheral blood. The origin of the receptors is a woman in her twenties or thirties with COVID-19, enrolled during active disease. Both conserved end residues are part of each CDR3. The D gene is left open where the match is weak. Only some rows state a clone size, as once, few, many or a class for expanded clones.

DNA: TGTGCCAGCAGTTACTCCCGGGAAAGGAGCACAGATACGCAGTATTTT
CDR3: CASSYSRERSTDTQYF
length: 16
D: .
size: once
V: TRBV6-5
J: TRBJ2-3

DNA: TGCGCCAGCAGCCAAGATACCAGAACAGGCTACACCTTC
CDR3: CASSQDTRTGYTF
length: 13
D: .
size: .
V: TRBV4-1
J: TRBJ1-2

DNA: TGTGCCAGCAGCTTCGTTGGGGGGGGCAATCAGCCCCAGCATTTT
CDR3: CASSFVGGGNQPQHF
length: 15
D: .
size: .
V: TRBV7-2
J: TRBJ1-5

DNA: TGTGCCACCGGTGAGTCATCCAACACCGGGGAGCTGTTTTTT
CDR3: CATGESSNTGELFF
length: 14
D: .
size: few
V: TRBV24-1
J: TRBJ2-2

DNA: TGTGCCACCAGTGCCCCGTCCGGGACAGGGGACACAGATACGCAGTATTTT
CDR3: CATSAPSGTGDTDTQYF
length: 17
D: TRBD1
size: once
V: TRBV24-1
J: TRBJ2-3

DNA: TGTGCCATCAGTGCGGGAAGTTTGGATCAGCCCCAGCATTTT
CDR3: CAISAGSLDQPQHF
length: 14
D: .
size: .
V: TRBV10-3
J: TRBJ1-5

DNA: TGTGCCAGCAGGACCGACAGGTTCAACAACATTCAGTACTTC
CDR3: CASRTDRFNNIQYF
length: 14
D: .
size: .
V: TRBV2
J: TRBJ2-4

DNA: TGTGCCAGCAGCACGGATCGGGGACTCCGGGGGAATGAGCAGTTCTTC
CDR3: CASSTDRGLRGNEQFF
length: 16
D: .
size: .
V: TRBV7-8
J: TRBJ2-1

DNA: TGTGCCAGCAGCTTTGCGGTAGCCGAGAGCAATCAGCCCCAGCATTTT
CDR3: CASSFAVAESNQPQHF
length: 16
D: .
size: .
V: TRBV12-1
J: TRBJ1-5

DNA: TGTGCCAGCAGTGAACCGGGACAGTCGGGCTACACCTTC
CDR3: CASSEPGQSGYTF
length: 13
D: TRBD1
size: .
V: TRBV6-1
J: TRBJ1-2

DNA: TGTGCCAGCAGCCAAGAGACAGAGGCGAACACTGAAGCTTTCTTT
CDR3: CASSQETEANTEAFF
length: 15
D: .
size: .
V: TRBV3-1/TRBV3-2
J: TRBJ1-1

DNA: TGTGCCAGTAGTTTGGGACAGGGGGCAACCGGGGAGCTGTTTTTT
CDR3: CASSLGQGATGELFF
length: 15
D: TRBD1
size: few
V: TRBV19
J: TRBJ2-2

DNA: TGTGCCAGCAGTGACGGACAGGGTGTTTCCCGCGGTACGCAGTATTTT
CDR3: CASSDGQGVSRGTQYF
length: 16
D: TRBD1
size: .
V: TRBV27
J: TRBJ2-3

DNA: TGTGCCAGCAGTGAGGGGGCAGTATCCGGGGAGCTGTTTTTT
CDR3: CASSEGAVSGELFF
length: 14
D: .
size: .
V: TRBV25-1
J: TRBJ2-2

DNA: TGTGCCAGCAGTTCATCTAGGACAGACAACTATGGCTACACCTTC
CDR3: CASSSSRTDNYGYTF
length: 15
D: .
size: once
V: TRBV6-6
J: TRBJ1-2

DNA: TGCAGTGCTAGGCAGGAGACCCAGTACTTC
CDR3: CSARQETQYF
length: 10
D: .
size: .
V: TRBV20-1
J: TRBJ2-5

DNA: TGTGCCAGCAGCCTACAGGGGGGGCAAGAGACCCAGTACTTC
CDR3: CASSLQGGQETQYF
length: 14
D: .
size: .
V: TRBV7-2
J: TRBJ2-5

DNA: TGTGCCAGCCGGCGGGGGGGTGAGACCCAGTACTTC
CDR3: CASRRGGETQYF
length: 12
D: TRBD2
size: .
V: TRBV12-3/TRBV12-4
J: TRBJ2-5

DNA: TGTGCCAGTAGTGGGACAGGGTGGAATGAGCAGTTCTTC
CDR3: CASSGTGWNEQFF
length: 13
D: TRBD1
size: .
V: TRBV19
J: TRBJ2-1

DNA: TGTGCCAGCAGCGTTACTAGCGGGAGGGCTCCCCTGAACAATGAGCAGTTCTTC
CDR3: CASSVTSGRAPLNNEQFF
length: 18
D: TRBD2
size: .
V: TRBV9
J: TRBJ2-1

DNA: TGTGCCAGCAGCTTCCCTAGCGGGAGTACCGGGGAGCTGTTTTTT
CDR3: CASSFPSGSTGELFF
length: 15
D: TRBD2
size: .
V: TRBV13
J: TRBJ2-2

DNA: TGTGCCAGCAGTGTGGCGGGAAGCTCCTACAATGAGCAGTTCTTC
CDR3: CASSVAGSSYNEQFF
length: 15
D: .
size: .
V: TRBV6-4
J: TRBJ2-1

DNA: TGTGCCAGCAGCTTAGCGAGGACAGGGTGGGAGACCCAGTACTTC
CDR3: CASSLARTGWETQYF
length: 15
D: TRBD1
size: .
V: TRBV7-2
J: TRBJ2-5

DNA: TGTGCCAGCAGTGGGGGACTAGCGGGAGGGCCCTACAATGAGCAGTTCTTC
CDR3: CASSGGLAGGPYNEQFF
length: 17
D: TRBD2
size: .
V: TRBV2
J: TRBJ2-1

DNA: TGCAGTGCTAGTTTTATTGCTAGCGGGATCTACAATGAGCAGTTCTTC
CDR3: CSASFIASGIYNEQFF
length: 16
D: TRBD2
size: .
V: TRBV20-1
J: TRBJ2-1

DNA: TGTGCCAGCAGCCAAGAGGGAGCGGGACCTTTAACAGATACGCAGTATTTT
CDR3: CASSQEGAGPLTDTQYF
length: 17
D: TRBD2
size: .
V: TRBV4-2
J: TRBJ2-3

DNA: TGTGCCAGCGTAGGGGGCGATAACACTGAAGCTTTCTTT
CDR3: CASVGGDNTEAFF
length: 13
D: TRBD1
size: .
V: TRBV27
J: TRBJ1-1

DNA: TGCGCCAGCAGCAAGGGACTAGCGCTAGAGACCCAGTACTTC
CDR3: CASSKGLALETQYF
length: 14
D: TRBD2
size: .
V: TRBV5-1
J: TRBJ2-5

DNA: TGCAGTGCTAGTAGCCGCCGGGGCTACACCTTC
CDR3: CSASSRRGYTF
length: 11
D: .
size: .
V: TRBV20-1
J: TRBJ1-2

DNA: TGCGCCAGCAGCCAAGAAGACGCCCTAGCGGGGGGGTTAAATGAGCAGTTCTTC
CDR3: CASSQEDALAGGLNEQFF
length: 18
D: TRBD2
size: .
V: TRBV4-1
J: TRBJ2-1

DNA: TGTGCCAGCAGCCCGGGGGGACAGGGGAGTGAAAAACTGTTTTTT
CDR3: CASSPGGQGSEKLFF
length: 15
D: TRBD1
size: .
V: TRBV5-5
J: TRBJ1-4

DNA: TGCGCCAGCAGCTCCCAACGGCGGCGGGGTTGGGCGTTCTTC
CDR3: CASSSQRRRGWAFF
length: 14
D: .
size: .
V: TRBV4-1
J: TRBJ2-1

DNA: TGTGCCAGCAGTGAAGGTCCGAGCAGGAGCAATCAGCCCCAGCATTTT
CDR3: CASSEGPSRSNQPQHF
length: 16
D: .
size: once
V: TRBV25-1
J: TRBJ1-5

DNA: TGTGCCAGCAGCCAGGACAGGGGCGATGAGCAGTTCTTC
CDR3: CASSQDRGDEQFF
length: 13
D: TRBD1
size: once
V: TRBV3-1/TRBV3-2
J: TRBJ2-1

DNA: TGTGCCAGCAGCTTCGTGGCGGGACAGGGGGCCCATACGCAGTATTTT
CDR3: CASSFVAGQGAHTQYF
length: 16
D: TRBD1
size: .
V: TRBV11-2
J: TRBJ2-3

DNA: TGTGCCTGGACATACCCGGCAGGCCTCCTCGACTTC
CDR3: CAWTYPAGLLDF
length: 12
D: .
size: .
V: TRBV30
J: TRBJ1-2

DNA: TGTGCCAGCAGCCACTCCCGGGGCATTCAGTACTTC
CDR3: CASSHSRGIQYF
length: 12
D: .
size: .
V: TRBV3-1/TRBV3-2
J: TRBJ2-4

DNA: TGTGCCAGCAGCCTCGGGACAGGAAATGGCTACACCTTC
CDR3: CASSLGTGNGYTF
length: 13
D: TRBD1
size: .
V: TRBV7-9
J: TRBJ1-2

DNA: TGTGCCAGTAGTACCCTAGCGGGGGGCTCCTTAAATGAGCAGTTCTTC
CDR3: CASSTLAGGSLNEQFF
length: 16
D: TRBD2
size: .
V: TRBV19
J: TRBJ2-1

DNA: TGTGCCAGCAGTGCGTTTATGGACAGACATAGCAATCAGCCCCAGCATTTT
CDR3: CASSAFMDRHSNQPQHF
length: 17
D: .
size: .
V: TRBV2
J: TRBJ1-5

DNA: TGTGCCAGCAGCCAAGTTAAAAATAGACAGGGGGATTTTGAAAAACTGTTTTTT
CDR3: CASSQVKNRQGDFEKLFF
length: 18
D: TRBD1
size: .
V: TRBV3-1/TRBV3-2
J: TRBJ1-4

DNA: TGCGCCAGCAGCCAACGAGCGGGAGCGGGGCACAATGAGCAGTTCTTC
CDR3: CASSQRAGAGHNEQFF
length: 16
D: TRBD2
size: .
V: TRBV4-3
J: TRBJ2-1

DNA: TGTGCCAGCAAGCCGACAGCCCACTATGGCTACACCTTC
CDR3: CASKPTAHYGYTF
length: 13
D: .
size: .
V: TRBV28
J: TRBJ1-2

DNA: TGTGCCAGCCTTAGAGGGACAGGGAATCAGCCCCAGCATTTT
CDR3: CASLRGTGNQPQHF
length: 14
D: TRBD1
size: once
V: TRBV28
J: TRBJ1-5

DNA: TGTGCCAGCGTTGTGGGAGTACAACGGAACTATGGCTACACCTTC
CDR3: CASVVGVQRNYGYTF
length: 15
D: .
size: .
V: TRBV28
J: TRBJ1-2

DNA: TGTGCCAGCAGTTACGACCTATCGGGGGTTGAGCGTGAAGCTTTCTTT
CDR3: CASSYDLSGVEREAFF
length: 16
D: .
size: .
V: TRBV6-5
J: TRBJ1-1

DNA: TGTGCCAGCAGCTTAGAGGGGGCAACTGGAAACACCATATATTTT
CDR3: CASSLEGATGNTIYF
length: 15
D: TRBD1
size: .
V: TRBV13
J: TRBJ1-3